This entry lists 27 T cell receptor beta chains sequenced from one sample in a study of HIV-infected patients and healthy controls. Reverse transcription used roughly 480 ng RNA and constant-region primers for alpha and beta. Separate chain-specific third strand synthesis with multiplexing indices produced the alpha and beta libraries. A single record per CDR3 protein comes from TCRdb applying MiXCR to the 5' RACE reads. The sample yields about 13,000 distinct CDR3 sequences, under 13% seen once. All unsorted peripheral T cells were captured because whole blood was used without fractionation. Material: blood. These receptors were taken from an adult in good health.

By its share, this clonotype is medium-sized. V usage is TRBV28 and J usage is TRBJ2-7, with 10 positions matching TRBD2. The CDR3 length is 14 residues. Looked up from germline, CDR1 is MDHEN and CDR2 is SYDVKM. The J segment lost 7 bases and the V segment lost 5 bases, leaving 8 bases of the junction unmatched. The CDR3 coding sequence is TGTGCCAGCAGTATCGGACTAGCGGCTGTGGAGCAGTACTTC. Protein sequence: CASSIGLAAVEQYF.

There are a few counts of this clonotype. J is TRBJ2-5 and V is TRBV7-2; TRBD1 matches 7 bases. This CDR3 comprises 15 residues. V trimming: 3 bases; J trimming: 4 bases; junction bases outside the gene matches: 8. Germline lookup yields CDR1 SGHTA and CDR2 FQGNSA. The CDR3 region has the DNA TGTGCCAGCAGCTTCATAGACAGGGTGCGAGAGACCCAGTACTTC. It translates to CASSFIDRVRETQYF.

In its sample, this clonotype is medium-sized. The chain links TRBV11-2 to TRBJ2-5; D tentatively fits TRBD1 or TRBD2 (6 bases each). Germline V gene lookup returns CDR1 SGHAT and CDR2 FQNNGV. The ends were cut back, 5 bases at V and 2 bases at J, with 9 bases in the middle. The CDR3 spans 13 residues. CDR3 sequence reads: CASSLGGQETQYF. The CDR3 DNA sequence: TGTGCCAGCAGCCTAGGGGGGCAAGAGACCCAGTACTTC.

The rearrangement joins TRBV6-5 to TRBJ1-5; D is undetermined. The CDR3 covers 13 residues. CDR1 and CDR2 from the germline V gene are MNHEY and SVGAGI. With 0 bases removed from V and 3 bases from J, the gap between germline ends came to 3 bases. The CDR3 coding sequence is TGTGCCAGCAGTTACTCTTTCAATCAGCCCCAGCATTTT. Amino acid sequence: CASSYSFNQPQHF.

At least ten counts were recorded for this clonotype. The chain is built from TRBV29-1 and TRBJ1-2; D is undetermined. The CDR3 has 12 residues. Trimming stripped 1 base from V and 4 bases from J, with 7 bases between. Germline CDR1 SQVTM, CDR2 ANQGSEA. This CDR3 is CSVEGGSYGYTF. For the CDR3, the DNA is TGCAGCGTTGAAGGAGGCAGCTATGGCTACACCTTC.

Sample share makes this clonotype medium-sized. V and J are TRBV5-1 and TRBJ2-7; 8 bases are shared with TRBD1. The germline CDR1 and CDR2 sequences are SGHRS and YFSETQ. This CDR3 region has 14 residues. V shed 5 bases, J shed 4 bases, and the junction held 8 bases outside the gene matches. Written as DNA, the CDR3 is TGCGCCAGCAGTCTCCAGGGGGCCCGATACGAGCAGTACTTC. Its protein is CASSLQGARYEQYF.

The sample holds many counts of this clonotype. CDR3: CASSSSQTSGYNEQFF. The CDR3 DNA follows: TGCGCCAGCAGCTCGTCCCAGACTAGCGGCTACAATGAGCAGTTCTTC. The J gene is TRBJ2-1, the V gene TRBV5-1; 9 nucleotides agree with TRBD2. Germline CDR1 SGHRS, CDR2 YFSETQ. The CDR3 is 16 residues long. The V and J ends lost 3 bases and 3 bases, in that order; junction bases with no gene match: 7.

Judged by abundance, this clonotype is medium-sized. The chain uses TRBV11-1 and TRBJ2-3, with D possibly TRBD1 on 6 matching bases. V dropped 8 bases and J dropped 1 base, with 19 bases sitting between them. The CDR3 consists of 16 residues. Germline V lookup: CDR1 SGHAT, CDR2 FQDESV (reference sequence). The CDR3 DNA sequence: TGTGCCAGCGCCCTGGGGGCCAACCGTGGCACAGATACGCAGTATTTT. Its translation is CASALGANRGTDTQYF. The variable domain in full, completed from reference TRBV11-1 and TRBJ2-3, reads EAEVAQSPRYKITEKSQAVAFWCDPISGHATLYWYRQILGQGPELLVQFQDESVVDDSQLPKDRFSAERLKGVDSTLKIQPAELGDSAMYLCASALGANRGTDTQYFGPGTRLTVL.

V gene TRBV28 combines with J gene TRBJ1-3; 8 bases are shared with TRBD1. V lost 4 bases, J lost 2 bases, and 4 bases stayed unmatched. The CDR3 contains 15 residues. CDR1 and CDR2 (germline): MDHEN, SYDVKM. The CDR3 protein is CASSSGTGPGNTIYF. In nucleotides, the CDR3 is TGTGCCAGCAGTTCCGGGACAGGACCTGGAAACACCATATATTTT.

In its sample, this clonotype ranks as medium-sized. The genes are TRBV7-2 and TRBJ2-4; D not resolved. V was shortened by 1 base and J by 0 bases, with 7 bases between the two germline ends. Germline CDR1 reads SGHTA; CDR2 reads FQGNSA. This CDR3 comprises 15 residues. In DNA, the CDR3 is TGTGCCAGCAGCTTAGACCGCTCAGCCAAAAACATTCAGTACTTC. It encodes CASSLDRSAKNIQYF.

This chain joins TRBV20-1 and TRBJ2-7, with TRBD1 identical over 8 bases. CDR1 and CDR2 (germline): DFQATT, SNEGSKA (reference sequence). CDR3 size: 16 residues. V gave up 5 bases and J gave up 7 bases; unmatched junction bases: 19. The CDR3 DNA sequence: TGCAGTGCTTTTCCACTCGCCGGGACAGGTGGAAATGAGCAGTACTTC. Translation gives CSAFPLAGTGGNEQYF.

This clonotype is a singleton in its sample. The chain joins TRBV7-9 to TRBJ1-3; 9 bases agree with TRBD1. The CDR3 contains 14 residues. CDR1 is SEHNR, CDR2 FQNEAQ, per germline (reference sequence). V was clipped by 5 bases and J by 4 bases; unmatched bases: 3. In nucleotides, the CDR3 is TGTGCCAGCAGCCAGGGGACAGGGGGAAACACCATATATTTT. Its translation is CASSQGTGGNTIYF.

Many counts were recorded for this clonotype. The CDR3 reads CASSSLSTASNYGYTF. DNA of the CDR3: TGTGCCAGCAGCTCACTTTCGACCGCCAGTAACTATGGCTACACCTTC. The rearrangement links TRBV7-9 to TRBJ1-2, with D hard to call. Trimming stripped 4 bases from V and 1 base from J, with 16 bases between. CDR1 is SEHNR, CDR2 FQNEAQ, per germline (reference sequence). The CDR3 totals 16 residues.

The V call is TRBV28, the J call TRBJ2-3; D remains unclear. This CDR3 has 14 amino acids. Germline CDR1 reads MDHEN; CDR2 reads SYDVKM. The V end was cut by 2 bases, the J end by 7 bases, with 13 bases between. The CDR3: CASSLGLGMNTQYF. CDR3 coding DNA: TGTGCCAGCAGTTTAGGTCTAGGGATGAATACGCAGTATTTT. Drawing the rest from reference TRBV28 and TRBJ2-3, the complete variable domain is DVKVTQSSRYLVKRTGEKVFLECVQDMDHENMFWYRQDPGLGLRLIYFSYDVKMKEKGDIPEGYSVSREKKERFSLILESASTNQTSMYLCASSLGLGMNTQYFGPGTRLTVL.

The table lists this clonotype with many counts. The V and J genes are TRBV5-1 and TRBJ1-1; the D gene is possibly TRBD1 (6 bases). The CDR3 consists of 15 residues. In germline, CDR1 is SGHRS, CDR2 YFSETQ. Trimming took off 3 bases at V and 1 base at J, with 13 bases between the two ends. In DNA form, the CDR3 reads TGCGCCAGCAGCTCGCACAGGGCAGGGAACACTGAAGCTTTCTTT. It codes for CASSSHRAGNTEAFF.

The rearrangement uses TRBV12-3 or TRBV12-4 and TRBJ2-4, with D maybe TRBD2 (6 bases). V was trimmed by 2 bases and J by 1 base, leaving 12 bases between them. The CDR3 consists of 16 residues. The DNA for the CDR3 is TGTGCCAGCAGTTTACGGGGTGGAGGGGCCAAAAACATTCAGTACTTC. As protein: CASSLRGGGAKNIQYF.

Relative to its sample, this clonotype is medium-sized (0.01 to 0.1%). V gene TRBV7-9 combines with J gene TRBJ2-1; 7 bases match TRBD2. The V gene's germline CDR1 is SEHNR and CDR2 FQNEAQ (reference sequence). This CDR3 spans 17 amino acids. Trimming removed 4 bases from V and 5 bases from J; junction bases left unmatched: 14. The CDR3 loop reads CASSSPLRLAVNNEQFF. The CDR3 region has the DNA TGTGCCAGCAGCTCGCCCCTTCGGCTAGCGGTAAACAATGAGCAGTTCTTC.

In its sample, this clonotype was seen a few times. V and J are TRBV6-1 and TRBJ2-7; D gene uncertain. V lost 3 bases and J 2 bases, leaving 14 bases between the germline ends. This CDR3 contains 15 residues. In germline, CDR1 is MNHNS, CDR2 SASEGT. The CDR3 reads CASSDQYFGTYEQYF. CDR3 coding DNA: TGTGCCAGCAGTGACCAGTATTTCGGCACCTACGAGCAGTACTTC.

This clonotype was observed many times. The chain uses TRBV2 and TRBJ1-5; D is perhaps TRBD1 (5 bases). Looked up from germline, CDR1 is SNHLY and CDR2 is FYNNEI. There are 16 residues in the CDR3. The V end lost 2 bases, the J end lost 2 bases, and 13 bases lay between the germline ends. The CDR3 bases are TGTGCCAGCAGTGAAAGGGGCCAGGGTGGCAATCAGCCCCAGCATTTT. It encodes CASSERGQGGNQPQHF.

The chain carries TRBV6-1 and TRBJ2-1; the D gene could be TRBD1 or TRBD2 (6 bases each). This CDR3 contains 16 residues. Trimming pared 2 bases from V and 2 bases from J, leaving 13 bases between. Germline V CDR1 and CDR2: MNHNS, SASEGT. CDR3 in DNA: TGTGCCAGCAGTGAAAATTTGAGGGGGGCCTACAATGAGCAGTTCTTC. It is translated as CASSENLRGAYNEQFF.

This clonotype is medium-sized by share. The chain joins TRBV7-2 to TRBJ1-1; D call uncertain. This CDR3 comprises 16 residues. V was cut by 2 bases and J by 0 bases, with 13 bases left in between. Germline V gene lookup returns CDR1 SGHTA and CDR2 FQGNSA. CDR3 residues: CASSLFSGPLNTEAFF. In nucleotides, the CDR3 is TGTGCCAGCAGCTTATTTTCAGGTCCCCTGAACACTGAAGCTTTCTTT.

This rearrangement joins TRBV12-3 or TRBV12-4 to TRBJ1-1; the D is unclear. V lost 5 bases to trimming and J lost 8 bases, with 9 bases between them. The CDR3 has 11 residues. The CDR3 reads CASSQSPEAFF. The CDR3 DNA sequence: TGTGCCAGCAGTCAAAGCCCCGAAGCTTTCTTT.

This clonotype was observed at least ten times. The V gene is TRBV6-2 or TRBV6-3, the J gene TRBJ1-1, with D possibly being TRBD1 (6 bases). CDR3 length equals 13 residues. Germline V CDR1 and CDR2: MNHEY, SVGEGT. The V end lost 7 bases, the J end lost 7 bases, and 16 bases lay between the germline ends. CDR3 DNA sequence: TGTGCCAGCATCCGGACAGCCGGGGGTGAAGCTTTCTTT. It encodes CASIRTAGGEAFF.

This chain uses TRBV2 with TRBJ1-2, with 9 bases lining up with TRBD1. The CDR3 sequence is 13 residues long. The ends lost 4 bases at V and 5 bases at J; junction bases unmatched: 2. Germline V gives CDR1 SNHLY, CDR2 FYNNEI. The CDR3 DNA follows: TGTGCCAGCAGTGTACAGGGGGCGTATGGCTACACCTTC. Its translation: CASSVQGAYGYTF.

This clonotype came up a few times. DNA for the CDR3: TGTGCCAGCAGTCCCGGGACTATGTCCTACGAGCAGTACTTC. This gives the protein CASSPGTMSYEQYF. The chain is built from TRBV28 and TRBJ2-7; 7 nucleotides match TRBD2. This CDR3 region has 14 residues. J gave up 1 base and V 5 bases, and 5 bases lay outside the gene matches. Per germline, CDR1 MDHEN and CDR2 SYDVKM.

The chain couples TRBV27 to TRBJ2-3; D not resolved. CDR1 and CDR2 (germline): MNHEY, SMNVEV (reference sequence). V was trimmed by 3 bases and J by 4 bases, leaving 5 bases between them. This CDR3 contains 12 residues. This CDR3 is CASSFGSDTQYF. The DNA of the CDR3 is TGTGCCAGCAGTTTCGGGTCAGATACGCAGTATTTT.

This clonotype ranks as medium-sized. V and J are TRBV12-3 or TRBV12-4 and TRBJ1-1; the D gene is possibly TRBD1 (5 bases). The CDR3 has 14 amino acids. Trimming took off 5 bases at V and 1 base at J, with 11 bases between the two ends. The chain's CDR3 is CASSGYGQNTEAFF. Written as DNA, the CDR3 is TGTGCCAGCAGTGGGTACGGACAGAACACTGAAGCTTTCTTT.